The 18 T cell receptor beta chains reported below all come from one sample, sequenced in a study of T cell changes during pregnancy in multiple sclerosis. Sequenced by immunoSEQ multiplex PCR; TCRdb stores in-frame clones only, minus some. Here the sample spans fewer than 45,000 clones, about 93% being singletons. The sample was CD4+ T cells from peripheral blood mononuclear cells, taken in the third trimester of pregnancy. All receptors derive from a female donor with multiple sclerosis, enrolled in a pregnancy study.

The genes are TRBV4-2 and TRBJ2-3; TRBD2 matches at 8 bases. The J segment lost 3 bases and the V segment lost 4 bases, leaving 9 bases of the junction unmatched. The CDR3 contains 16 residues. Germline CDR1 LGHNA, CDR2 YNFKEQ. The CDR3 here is CASSPTAGGGTDTQYF. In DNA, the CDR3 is TGTGCCAGCAGCCCCACCGCGGGAGGAGGGACAGATACGCAGTATTTT.

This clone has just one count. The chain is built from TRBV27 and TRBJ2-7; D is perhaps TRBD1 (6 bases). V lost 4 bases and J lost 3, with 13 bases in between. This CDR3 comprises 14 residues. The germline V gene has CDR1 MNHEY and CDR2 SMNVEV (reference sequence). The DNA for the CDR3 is TGTGCCAGCAGTTACAGGGCATTTATCTACGAGCAGTACTTC. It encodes CASSYRAFIYEQYF.

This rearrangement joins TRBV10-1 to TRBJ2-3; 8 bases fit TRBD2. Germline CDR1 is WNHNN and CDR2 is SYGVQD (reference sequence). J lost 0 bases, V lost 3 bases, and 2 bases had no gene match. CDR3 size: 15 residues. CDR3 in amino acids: CASSESSGSTDTQYF. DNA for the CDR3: TGCGCCAGCAGTGAATCTAGCGGGAGCACAGATACGCAGTATTTT.

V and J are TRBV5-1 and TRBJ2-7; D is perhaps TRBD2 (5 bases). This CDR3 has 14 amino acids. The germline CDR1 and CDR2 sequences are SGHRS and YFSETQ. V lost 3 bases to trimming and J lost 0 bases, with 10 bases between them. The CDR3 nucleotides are TGCGCCAGCAGCTATGGAGGCAACTCCTACGAGCAGTACTTC. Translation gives CASSYGGNSYEQYF.

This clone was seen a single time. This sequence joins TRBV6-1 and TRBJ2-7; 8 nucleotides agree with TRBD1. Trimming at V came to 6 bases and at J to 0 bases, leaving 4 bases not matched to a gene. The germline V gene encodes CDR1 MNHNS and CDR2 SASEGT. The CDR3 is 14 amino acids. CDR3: CASSDRGLSYEQYF. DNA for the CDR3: TGTGCCAGCAGCGACAGGGGCCTCTCCTACGAGCAGTACTTC.

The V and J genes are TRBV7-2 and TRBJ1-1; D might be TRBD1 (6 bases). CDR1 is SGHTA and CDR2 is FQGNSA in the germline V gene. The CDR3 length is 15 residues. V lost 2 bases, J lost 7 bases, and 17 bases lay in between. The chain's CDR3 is CASSLRGGRGDEAFF. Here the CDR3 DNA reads TGTGCCAGCAGCTTAAGGGGCGGCAGGGGAGATGAAGCTTTCTTT.

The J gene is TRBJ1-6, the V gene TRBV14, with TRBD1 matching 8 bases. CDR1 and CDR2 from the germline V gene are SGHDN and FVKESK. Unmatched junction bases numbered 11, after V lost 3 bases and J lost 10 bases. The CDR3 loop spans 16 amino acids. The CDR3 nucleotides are TGTGCCAGCAGCCACGAAATGACAGGGGTAGGATCACCCCTCCACTTT. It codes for CASSHEMTGVGSPLHF.

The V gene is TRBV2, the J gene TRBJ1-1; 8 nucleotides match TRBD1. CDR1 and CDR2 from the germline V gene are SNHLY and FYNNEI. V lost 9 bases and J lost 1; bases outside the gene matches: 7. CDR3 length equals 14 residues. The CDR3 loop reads CASTRTGRNTEAFF. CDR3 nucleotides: TGTGCCAGTACCAGGACAGGGAGGAACACTGAAGCTTTCTTT.

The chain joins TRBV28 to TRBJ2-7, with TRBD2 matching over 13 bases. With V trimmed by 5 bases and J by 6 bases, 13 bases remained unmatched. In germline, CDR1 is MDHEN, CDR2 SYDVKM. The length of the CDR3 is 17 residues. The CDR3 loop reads CASSPTTGLAGAGEQYF. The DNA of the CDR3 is TGTGCCAGCAGTCCTACTACCGGACTAGCGGGGGCGGGCGAGCAGTACTTC.

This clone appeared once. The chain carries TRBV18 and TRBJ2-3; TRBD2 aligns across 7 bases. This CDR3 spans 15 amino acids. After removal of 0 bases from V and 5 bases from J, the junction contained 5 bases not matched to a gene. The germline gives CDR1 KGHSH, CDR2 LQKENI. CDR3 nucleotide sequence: TGTGCCAGCTCACCACCGGGGAGGGCGGGAGATACGCAGTATTTT. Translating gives CASSPPGRAGDTQYF.

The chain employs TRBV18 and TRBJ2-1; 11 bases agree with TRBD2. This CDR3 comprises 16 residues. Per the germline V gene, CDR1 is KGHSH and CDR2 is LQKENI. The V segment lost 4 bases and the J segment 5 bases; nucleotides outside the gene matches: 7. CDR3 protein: CASSLAGGIQNNEQFF. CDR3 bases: TGTGCCAGCTCACTAGCGGGGGGGATACAGAACAATGAGCAGTTCTTC. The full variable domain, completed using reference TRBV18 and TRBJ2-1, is NAGVMQNPRHLVRRRGQEARLRCSPMKGHSHVYWYRQLPEEGLKFMVYLQKENIIDESGMPKERFSAEFPKEGPSILRIQQVVRGDSAAYFCASSLAGGIQNNEQFFGPGTRLTVL.

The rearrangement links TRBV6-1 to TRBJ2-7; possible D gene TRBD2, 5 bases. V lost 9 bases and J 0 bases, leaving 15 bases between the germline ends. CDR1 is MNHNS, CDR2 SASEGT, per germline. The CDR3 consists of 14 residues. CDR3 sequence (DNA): TGTGCCAGTAGGGCGGCGAGGGCCTCCTACGAGCAGTACTTC. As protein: CASRAARASYEQYF.

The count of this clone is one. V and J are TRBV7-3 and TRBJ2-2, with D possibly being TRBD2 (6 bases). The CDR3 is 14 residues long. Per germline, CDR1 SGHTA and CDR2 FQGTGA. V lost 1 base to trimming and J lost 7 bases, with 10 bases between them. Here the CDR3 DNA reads TGTGCCAGCAGCTTAAAGACTAGTGGCGGGGAGCTGTTTTTT. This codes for CASSLKTSGGELFF.

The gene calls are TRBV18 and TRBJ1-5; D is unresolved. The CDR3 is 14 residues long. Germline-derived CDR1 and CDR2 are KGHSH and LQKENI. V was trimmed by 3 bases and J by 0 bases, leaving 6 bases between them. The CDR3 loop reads CASSPENSNQPQHF. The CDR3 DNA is TGTGCCAGCTCACCGGAGAATAGCAATCAGCCCCAGCATTTT.

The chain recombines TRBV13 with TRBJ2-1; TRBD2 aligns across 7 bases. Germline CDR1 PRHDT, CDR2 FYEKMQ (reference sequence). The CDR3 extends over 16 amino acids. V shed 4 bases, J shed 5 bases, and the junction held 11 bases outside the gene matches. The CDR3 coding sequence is TGTGCCAGCAGCTATAGTCCGGGGAGGGCCAACAATGAGCAGTTCTTC. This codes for CASSYSPGRANNEQFF.

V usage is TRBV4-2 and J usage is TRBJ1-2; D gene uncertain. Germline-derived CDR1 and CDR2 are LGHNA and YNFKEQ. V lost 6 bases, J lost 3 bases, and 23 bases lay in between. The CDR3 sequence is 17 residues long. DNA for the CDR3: TGTGCCAGCAGTGATGCTACACTTCGGAGCGTCGACTATGGCTACACCTTC. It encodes CASSDATLRSVDYGYTF.

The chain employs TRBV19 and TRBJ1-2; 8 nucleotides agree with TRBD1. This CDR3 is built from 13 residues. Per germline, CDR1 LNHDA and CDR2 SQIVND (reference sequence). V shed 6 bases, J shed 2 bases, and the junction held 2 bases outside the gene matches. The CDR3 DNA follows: TGTGCCAGTAGAAGACAGGGGAACTATGGCTACACCTTC. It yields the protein CASRRQGNYGYTF.

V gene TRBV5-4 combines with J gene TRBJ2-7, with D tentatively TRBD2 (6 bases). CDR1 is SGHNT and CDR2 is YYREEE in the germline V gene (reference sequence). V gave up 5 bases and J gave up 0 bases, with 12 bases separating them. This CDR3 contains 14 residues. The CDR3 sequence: CASSPAGSSYEQYF. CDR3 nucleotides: TGTGCCAGCAGTCCCGCGGGGAGCTCCTACGAGCAGTACTTC.